These 16 T cell receptor beta chains came from one sample sequenced in a study of Ad26.COV2.S vaccination and SARS-CoV-2 variants. Treatment here: approximately 18 received Ad26.COV2.S at low or high dose, single or two shots; 5 received placebo; per-sample allocation not given. Samples came from day 63 after the first vaccine or placebo injection. Clones were sequenced by immunoSEQ multiplex PCR, and TCRdb holds only the in-frame ones, with some missing. This sample carries 400,000 to 500,000 clones, roughly nine tenths of them seen once, and the ten largest clones take just over 2.5%. The sample in question was peripheral blood, obtained in a trial of Ad26.COV2.S vaccine versus placebo. Every receptor here comes from a person between 18 and 60 years old who received the Ad26.COV2.S COVID-19 vaccine or a placebo.

The chain has TRBV9 and TRBJ2-7; possibly TRBD2 for D (6 bases). The germline gives CDR1 SGDLS, CDR2 YYNGEE. The CDR3 covers 14 residues. Between the trimmed V and J ends, which lost 0 bases and 2 bases, there was a span of 9 bases. The CDR3: CASSVGAGTYEQYF. The CDR3 DNA reads as TGTGCCAGCAGCGTAGGCGCGGGAACCTACGAGCAGTACTTC.

The J gene is TRBJ1-2, the V gene TRBV27, with a possible D match to TRBD1 (6 bases). CDR3 size: 14 residues. V lost 2 bases, J lost 4 bases, and 11 bases lay in between. Germline lookup yields CDR1 MNHEY and CDR2 SMNVEV (reference sequence). The CDR3 sequence is CASSLRGTFYGYTF. CDR3 coding DNA: TGTGCCAGCAGTTTAAGGGGGACCTTCTATGGCTACACCTTC.

This sequence joins TRBV6-6 and TRBJ2-2, with D possibly TRBD1 on 5 matching bases. From germline, CDR1 is MNHNY and CDR2 SVGAGI (reference sequence). This CDR3 is 18 amino acids long. V was pared by 5 bases and J by 3 bases, with 22 bases between. CDR3 in DNA: TGTGCCAGCAGTCGCAACCACCCGACAGAGGCTTACACCGGGGAGCTGTTTTTT. Encoded protein: CASSRNHPTEAYTGELFF.

V is TRBV28 and J is TRBJ2-1; 8 nucleotides agree with TRBD1. Germline CDR1 reads MDHEN; CDR2 reads SYDVKM. This CDR3 contains 14 residues. Losses at the gene ends were 4 bases for V and 15 bases for J; bases not matched to a gene: 14. CDR3 amino acids: CASSSPGQEVGGFF. The CDR3, as DNA: TGTGCCAGCAGTTCACCGGGACAGGAGGTGGGTGGGTTCTTC.

This clone appeared a few times. The chain employs TRBV7-9 and TRBJ2-7; D is uncertain. The CDR3 sequence is 13 residues long. The germline V gene encodes CDR1 SEHNR and CDR2 FQNEAQ (reference sequence). V gave up 1 base and J gave up 2 bases, with 6 bases separating them. CDR3 sequence: CASSLGAPYEQYF. The CDR3, as DNA: TGTGCCAGCAGCTTAGGAGCTCCCTACGAGCAGTACTTC.

The V and J genes are TRBV23-1 and TRBJ2-1; 7 positions match TRBD1. TRBV23-1 is flagged as an ORF with uncertain function. The CDR3 length is 12 residues. V lost 3 bases, J lost 12 bases, and 5 bases stayed unmatched. CDR3 sequence reads: CASSHYRDRQFF. The DNA for the CDR3 is TGCGCCAGCAGTCACTACCGGGACAGGCAGTTCTTC.

This clone came up once. The rearrangement uses TRBV4-3 and TRBJ2-7, with a possible D match to TRBD1 (5 bases). Germline V gene lookup returns CDR1 LGHNA and CDR2 YSLEER. V was clipped by 6 bases and J by 5 bases, with 20 bases between them. The CDR3 has 15 amino acids. This CDR3 reads CASSPVAQGGHEQYF. As DNA, the CDR3 is TGCGCCAGCAGTCCAGTCGCGCAGGGCGGCCACGAGCAGTACTTC.

The chain carries TRBV7-9 and TRBJ2-5, with 8 bases fitting TRBD1. CDR1 and CDR2 from the germline V gene are SEHNR and FQNEAQ (reference sequence). There are 15 residues in the CDR3. V shed 5 bases, J shed 0 bases, and the junction held 5 bases outside the gene matches. CDR3 protein: CASSTRQGYQETQYF. For the CDR3, the DNA is TGTGCCAGCAGCACACGACAGGGGTACCAAGAGACCCAGTACTTC.

The chain employs TRBV6-5 and TRBJ2-1; 7 positions match TRBD1. The CDR3 is made up of 12 amino acids. V trimming: 10 bases; J trimming: 0 bases; junction bases outside the gene matches: 0. Germline loops: CDR1 MNHEY, CDR2 SVGAGI. The CDR3 DNA sequence: TGTGCCACAGGGGGCTCCTACAATGAGCAGTTCTTC. Translated, it gives CATGGSYNEQFF.

CDR3 coding DNA: TGTGCCAGCAGCTTGTTCTACAGGGACGGTTCACCCCTCCACTTT. Its translation: CASSLFYRDGSPLHF. The chain links TRBV5-6 to TRBJ1-6, with TRBD1 as a possible D gene (6 bases). Trimming removed 1 base from V and 9 bases from J, with 14 bases in between. Germline lookup yields CDR1 SGHDT and CDR2 YYEEEE. The CDR3 runs to 15 residues.

Only one count was recorded for this clone. The same CDR3 also results from other DNA sequences found in this sample. The J gene is TRBJ2-1, the V gene TRBV12-3 or TRBV12-4; D uncertain. The CDR3 length is 10 residues. V dropped 4 bases and J dropped 7 bases, with 2 bases sitting between them. Here the CDR3 reads CASSSNEQFF. Here the CDR3 DNA reads TGTGCCAGCAGTTCGAATGAGCAGTTCTTC.

The rearrangement links TRBV11-2 to TRBJ2-7, with D unclear. Looked up from germline, CDR1 is SGHAT and CDR2 is FQNNGV. This CDR3 is built from 13 residues. Trimming removed 4 bases at V and 1 base at J, with 8 bases between. The CDR3: CASSSWKSYEQYV. DNA of the CDR3: TGTGCCAGCAGCTCCTGGAAGTCCTACGAGCAGTACGTC.

This clone has more than one count but fewer than ten. The genes are TRBV7-3 and TRBJ2-2; maybe TRBD1 (5 bases). The CDR3 consists of 13 residues. The germline gives CDR1 SGHTA, CDR2 FQGTGA. V lost 3 bases, J lost 5 bases, and 7 bases lay in between. CDR3 DNA sequence: TGTGCCAGCAGCTTCTACAGGACCGGGGAGCTGTTTTTT. This sequence encodes CASSFYRTGELFF.

The rearrangement uses TRBV29-1 and TRBJ1-2, with unresolved D. Germline V CDR1 and CDR2: SQVTM, ANQGSEA. V was cut by 5 bases and J by 5 bases, with 6 bases left in between. The CDR3 has 10 amino acids. The chain's CDR3 is CSVSSYGYTF. CDR3 nucleotides: TGCAGCGTTTCCTCATATGGCTACACCTTC.

This clone occurred once. The chain links TRBV6-2 or TRBV6-3 to TRBJ2-7; D may be TRBD1 (6 bases). The V end lost 2 bases, the J end lost 1 base, and 21 bases lay between the germline ends. Germline V gene lookup returns CDR1 MNHEY and CDR2 SVGEGT. This CDR3 spans 18 amino acids. DNA of the CDR3: TGTGCCAGCAGTTACCCCCGGGACAATGGCGCCGAATCCTACGAGCAGTACGTC. Encoded protein: CASSYPRDNGAESYEQYV.

The CDR3 DNA reads as TGCAGTGCTAGTGGACAGGGTAACTATGGCTACACCTTC. Its translation: CSASGQGNYGYTF. The chain uses TRBV20-1 and TRBJ1-2; 8 bases line up with TRBD1. This CDR3 spans 13 amino acids. Germline CDR1 reads DFQATT; CDR2 reads SNEGSKA (reference sequence). Losses at the gene ends were 3 bases for V and 1 base for J; bases not matched to a gene: 1.